This passage covers 20 T cell receptor beta chains from one sample sequenced in a study of shared clonotypes between healthy human individuals. TCRdb keeps only in-frame clones here, not all; method: immunoSEQ multiplex PCR. Of fewer than 550,000 clones in the sample, about 75% were seen once. Sequenced material: PBMCs. The receptors derive from a woman aged 35 to 49 in good health. Some clones in this sample may be carry-over from other donors' samples.

The rearrangement links TRBV19 to TRBJ1-1, with D tentatively TRBD1 (5 bases). V was shortened by 8 bases and J by 7 bases, with 17 bases between the two germline ends. Germline loops: CDR1 LNHDA, CDR2 SQIVND (reference sequence). This CDR3 contains 13 residues. In DNA, the CDR3 is TGTGCCAGTTCCCTCGGGGCGCAAATTGAAGCTTTCTTT. It specifies CASSLGAQIEAFF. The full variable domain, its missing parts supplied by reference TRBV19 and TRBJ1-1, is DGGITQSPKYLFRKEGQNVTLSCEQNLNHDAMYWYRQDPGQGLRLIYYSQIVNDFQKGDIAEGYSVSREKKESFPLTVTSAQKNPTAFYLCASSLGAQIEAFFGQGTRLTVV.

This clone came up once. The chain couples TRBV5-1 to TRBJ2-5, with D maybe TRBD2 (6 bases). Gene TRBJ2-7 matches the end of the DNA better, so the J call may be wrong. The CDR3 loop spans 13 amino acids. Per germline, CDR1 SGHRS and CDR2 YFSETQ. As DNA, the CDR3 is TGCGCCAGCAGTCTCGCTAGCGTCTACGAGCAGTACTTC. As protein: CASSLASVYEQYF.

This clone was counted once. The chain combines TRBV7-8 with TRBJ1-1; possible D gene TRBD1, 5 bases. Trimming stripped 0 bases from V and 4 bases from J, with 12 bases between. The germline V gene has CDR1 SGHVS and CDR2 FQNEAQ. This CDR3 has 15 residues. CDR3 nucleotide sequence: TGTGCCAGCAGCTTAGCTCTTGGGGCGGGCACTGAAGCTTTCTTT. Amino acids: CASSLALGAGTEAFF.

The genes are TRBV7-9 and TRBJ1-5, with 8 bases fitting TRBD1. Germline loops: CDR1 SEHNR, CDR2 FQNEAQ (reference sequence). The CDR3 is made up of 14 amino acids. Germline trimming cut 3 bases from V and 4 bases from J; bases unmatched to any gene: 2. The CDR3 loop reads CASSFDRGNQPQHF. The CDR3 region has the DNA TGTGCCAGCAGCTTCGACAGGGGTAATCAGCCCCAGCATTTT.

CDR3 sequence: CSGRGAGELFF. CDR3 nucleotides: TGCAGCGGCCGGGGGGCCGGGGAGCTGTTTTTT. The rearrangement uses TRBV29-1 and TRBJ2-2; 7 nucleotides match TRBD2. The J segment lost 6 bases and the V segment lost 7 bases, leaving 2 bases of the junction unmatched. The CDR3 extends over 11 amino acids. From germline, CDR1 is SQVTM and CDR2 ANQGSEA.

This clone was seen just once. Other DNA sequences within the sample encode an identical CDR3. The chain employs TRBV5-1 and TRBJ2-1, with 7 bases aligning to TRBD2. The germline CDR1 and CDR2 sequences are SGHRS and YFSETQ. This CDR3 region has 12 residues. With V trimmed by 2 bases and J by 10 bases, 3 bases remained unmatched. CDR3 region: CASSLTSDEQFF. CDR3 coding DNA: TGCGCCAGCAGCTTAACTAGCGACGAGCAGTTCTTC.

This clone was detected only once. This chain connects TRBV6-5 to TRBJ2-7; unclear D gene. This CDR3 region has 13 residues. Germline CDR1 reads MNHEY; CDR2 reads SVGAGI. Deletions cut 0 bases from V and 2 bases from J, with 5 bases between. The CDR3 sequence is CASSYSAPYEQYF. CDR3 DNA: TGTGCCAGCAGTTACTCGGCCCCCTACGAGCAGTACTTC.

V gene TRBV13 combines with J gene TRBJ2-7; TRBD2 is a possible D gene (6 bases). This CDR3 spans 11 amino acids. The germline V gene has CDR1 PRHDT and CDR2 FYEKMQ (reference sequence). V was clipped by 5 bases and J by 10 bases, with 12 bases between them. The CDR3 sequence is CASSEEGRQYF. The CDR3 region has the DNA TGTGCCAGCAGCGAGGAGGGCCGTCAGTACTTC.

V is TRBV7-2 and J is TRBJ2-7; no clear D gene. The CDR3 is 15 amino acids. Germline V gene sequence: CDR1 SGHTA, CDR2 FQGNSA. Between the trimmed V and J ends, which lost 1 base and 3 bases, there was a span of 13 bases. The CDR3 nucleotides are TGTGCCAGCAGCTTAGGCCCTAGTACCGTCTACGAGCAGTACTTC. It codes for CASSLGPSTVYEQYF.

The V gene is TRBV27, the J gene TRBJ2-7; 9 bases line up with TRBD2. The length of the CDR3 is 16 residues. With V trimmed by 6 bases and J by 4 bases, 13 bases remained unmatched. The V gene's germline CDR1 is MNHEY and CDR2 SMNVEV (reference sequence). The CDR3 reads CASSRGRGLASYEQYF. CDR3 DNA sequence: TGTGCCAGCAGCCGTGGCCGAGGACTAGCGAGTTACGAGCAGTACTTC.

There are a few counts of this clone. V usage is TRBV15 and J usage is TRBJ1-1; 7 bases line up with TRBD1. Unmatched junction bases numbered 4, after V lost 10 bases and J lost 5 bases. CDR1 is LNHNV and CDR2 is YYDKDF in the germline V gene (reference sequence). There are 11 residues in the CDR3. The CDR3 region has the DNA TGTGCCATCAAACAGGGGACTGAAGCTTTCTTT. Translated, it gives CAIKQGTEAFF.

This clone appeared a few times. The chain recombines TRBV29-1 with TRBJ2-4; D uncertain. The CDR3 has 13 amino acids. The germline V gene encodes CDR1 SQVTM and CDR2 ANQGSEA. With 2 bases removed from V and 1 base from J, the gap between germline ends came to 6 bases. This CDR3 is CSVEIGAKNIQYF. The CDR3 bases are TGCAGCGTTGAAATTGGGGCCAAAAACATTCAGTACTTC.

This clone was seen only once. Here the CDR3 DNA reads TGTGCCAGCAGCCCCGGACAGGGTGGTGAAAAACTGTTTTTT. Amino acid sequence: CASSPGQGGEKLFF. The chain couples TRBV11-2 to TRBJ1-4; 8 nucleotides line up with TRBD1. Germline CDR1 SGHAT, CDR2 FQNNGV. This CDR3 comprises 14 residues. V lost 5 bases and J lost 7; bases outside the gene matches: 6.

This chain links TRBV4-2 with TRBJ2-7, with TRBD2 matching 7 bases. CDR3 size: 18 residues. J was trimmed by 4 bases and V by 0 bases; bases with no gene match: 15. Germline V gene lookup returns CDR1 LGHNA and CDR2 YNFKEQ. The CDR3 region is CASSQDSMGSGLLYEQYF. As DNA, the CDR3 is TGTGCCAGCAGCCAAGATAGTATGGGTTCGGGACTACTGTACGAGCAGTACTTC.

The chain carries TRBV28 and TRBJ1-3, with TRBD1 matching 7 bases. The CDR3 contains 14 residues. The junction had 1 base not matched to a gene; V was cut back by 3 bases and J by 2 bases. CDR1 and CDR2 (germline): MDHEN, SYDVKM. CDR3 sequence reads: CASSFDRAGNTIYF. The CDR3 DNA follows: TGTGCCAGCAGTTTCGACAGGGCTGGAAACACCATATATTTT.

A remark on this clone: A read error is possible here, since a much larger clone lies one base away. The V gene is TRBV7-9, the J gene TRBJ1-2, with unresolved D. The length of the CDR3 is 13 residues. The germline gives CDR1 SEHNR, CDR2 FQNEAQ (reference sequence). Deletions cut 1 base from V and 2 bases from J, with 5 bases between. DNA of the CDR3: TGTGCCAGCAGCTTAGACGGGAACTATGGCTACACCTTC. Encoded protein: CASSLDGNYGYTF.

Regarding this clone: The same CDR3 can be traced to other DNA sequences in this sample. The rearrangement joins TRBV5-1 to TRBJ1-1, with 8 nucleotides matching TRBD1. The V gene end was trimmed by 0 bases and the J gene end by 4 bases; junction bases not matched to a gene: 2. The CDR3 has 14 amino acids. In germline, CDR1 is SGHRS, CDR2 YFSETQ. CDR3 coding DNA: TGCGCCAGCAGCTTGGCACAGGGGGGCACTGAAGCTTTCTTT. Translating it yields CASSLAQGGTEAFF. Supplemented by reference TRBV5-1 and TRBJ1-1, the full variable domain reads KAGVTQTPRYLIKTRGQQVTLSCSPISGHRSVSWYQQTPGQGLQFLFEYFSETQRNKGNFPGRFSGRQFSNSRSEMNVSTLELGDSALYLCASSLAQGGTEAFFGQGTRLTVV.

The chain carries TRBV10-3 and TRBJ1-5; 9 bases are shared with TRBD1. The CDR3 has 14 residues. V shed 4 bases, J shed 4 bases, and the junction held 2 bases outside the gene matches. Germline V gene data show CDR1 as ENHRY and CDR2 as SYGVKD. Written as DNA, the CDR3 is TGTGCCATCAGTGGGACAGGGGAAAATCAGCCCCAGCATTTT. Amino acids: CAISGTGENQPQHF.

This clone was seen only once. The V gene is TRBV5-1, the J gene TRBJ2-1; 7 bases line up with TRBD1. CDR1 SGHRS and CDR2 YFSETQ come from the germline V gene. This CDR3 comprises 15 residues. V dropped 5 bases and J dropped 1; count of bases not matched to a gene: 6. CDR3 amino acids: CASRYTGESYNEQFF. CDR3 nucleotides: TGCGCCAGCAGGTATACAGGGGAATCCTACAATGAGCAGTTCTTC.

This sequence joins TRBV27 and TRBJ2-1; the match to TRBD2 covers 7 bases. The CDR3 consists of 17 residues. From germline, CDR1 is MNHEY and CDR2 SMNVEV (reference sequence). Unmatched junction bases numbered 7, after V lost 0 bases and J lost 2 bases. The DNA of the CDR3 is TGTGCCAGCAGTTTATCCGGGACTACTGGGGCCTACAATGAGCAGTTCTTC. This sequence encodes CASSLSGTTGAYNEQFF.